This passage covers 25 T cell receptor beta chains from one sample sequenced in a study of CD8+ T cells in alopecia areata. Treatment indicated: oral pan-JAK inhibitor, 5-10 mg twice daily. Isolated RNA was reverse transcribed into cDNA used as the sequencing template. Produced via immunoSEQ multiplex PCR; TCRdb's table is partial and in-frame only. The sample has 110,000 to 150,000 clones; nearly 55% are singletons. Material: CD8+ T cells sorted from blood, obtained at week 4, from a patient treated with tofacitinib. Source of these receptors: a human donor with alopecia areata.

This clone was counted between two and nine times. V usage is TRBV7-9 and J usage is TRBJ2-4; weak D call: TRBD2 (5 bases). The V end lost 4 bases, the J end lost 0 bases, and 13 bases lay between the germline ends. The CDR3 is 16 amino acids. Germline CDR1 reads SEHNR; CDR2 reads FQNEAQ (reference sequence). The CDR3 reads CASSSPEEEAKNIQYF. The CDR3 bases are TGTGCCAGCAGCTCCCCGGAGGAGGAAGCCAAAAACATTCAGTACTTC.

The V and J genes are TRBV7-2 and TRBJ2-5; D not resolved. Germline V gene lookup returns CDR1 SGHTA and CDR2 FQGNSA. This CDR3 region has 14 residues. V was trimmed by 7 bases and J by 3 bases, leaving 15 bases between them. CDR3 sequence reads: CASIETVSEETQYF. The CDR3 DNA is TGTGCCAGCATTGAGACCGTCTCCGAAGAGACCCAGTACTTC.

V and J are TRBV9 and TRBJ2-3, with D unresolved. The CDR3 runs 17 residues. Germline V lookup: CDR1 SGDLS, CDR2 YYNGEE. The V gene lost 0 bases and the J gene lost 6 bases, with 20 bases spanning the gap. CDR3 sequence: CASSVELRTSESDTQYF. CDR3 coding DNA: TGTGCCAGCAGCGTAGAATTGAGGACCAGTGAGAGCGATACGCAGTATTTT.

This clone has just a few counts. The gene calls are TRBV7-2 and TRBJ1-6; D gene ambiguous. Looked up from germline, CDR1 is SGHTA and CDR2 is FQGNSA. Trimming left V 5 bases short and J 3 bases short, with 11 bases between. CDR3 size: 15 residues. CDR3 sequence: CASSLGGFYNSPLHF. The CDR3 DNA reads TGTGCCAGCAGCCTCGGAGGTTTCTATAATTCACCCCTCCACTTT.

This clone appeared a few times. The rearrangement links TRBV7-8 to TRBJ2-3, with 13 positions matching TRBD2. The CDR3 has 17 residues. J gave up 3 bases and V 4 bases, and 7 bases lay outside the gene matches. The germline CDR1 and CDR2 sequences are SGHVS and FQNEAQ. The CDR3 DNA is TGTGCCAGCAGCTCCCAACTAGCGGGGGGGCCAACAGATACGCAGTATTTT. Translated, it gives CASSSQLAGGPTDTQYF.

The chain is built from TRBV5-1 and TRBJ2-3; D tentatively fits TRBD1 or TRBD2 (5 bases each). V dropped 0 bases and J dropped 4 bases, with 12 bases sitting between them. This CDR3 has 15 amino acids. CDR1 and CDR2 (germline): SGHRS, YFSETQ. The DNA for the CDR3 is TGCGCCAGCAGCTTGGCTGGGGGAGTGCCAGATACGCAGTATTTT. This codes for CASSLAGGVPDTQYF.

The V and J genes are TRBV29-1 and TRBJ1-1; no clear D gene. The V gene lost 7 bases and the J gene lost 6 bases, with 9 bases spanning the gap. CDR1 SQVTM and CDR2 ANQGSEA come from the germline V gene. This CDR3 has 10 residues. CDR3 sequence (DNA): TGCAGCGCCTCTGATGCTGAAGCTTTCTTT. The encoded protein is CSASDAEAFF.

This clone has only one observation. CDR3 sequence: CASSPGARADTQYF. The CDR3 nucleotides read TGCGCCAGCAGCCCGGGGGCCAGAGCAGATACGCAGTATTTT. V is TRBV5-1 and J is TRBJ2-3; D may correspond to TRBD1 or TRBD2 (6 bases each). This CDR3 has 14 amino acids. The germline gives CDR1 SGHRS, CDR2 YFSETQ. The V gene lost 4 bases and the J gene lost 4 bases, with 13 bases spanning the gap.

The genes are TRBV4-1 and TRBJ1-6, with TRBD1 as a possible D gene (5 bases). Germline V gene data show CDR1 as MGHRA and CDR2 as YSYEKL. The CDR3 runs to 18 residues. Trimming took off 4 bases at V and 5 bases at J, with 21 bases between the two ends. The CDR3 bases are TGCGCCAGCAGCCGTCGTGCCGGGACGGTGGATAATAATTCACCCCTCCACTTT. Protein: CASSRRAGTVDNNSPLHF.

The CDR3 protein is CASTETGNEQYF. The CDR3 region has the DNA TGTGCCAGCACAGAGACAGGGAACGAGCAGTACTTC. The rearrangement uses TRBV21-1 and TRBJ2-7; the D call TRBD1 from the table was never checked on the DNA. TRBV21-1 is a documented pseudogene. This CDR3 has 12 amino acids.

J is TRBJ2-5 and V is TRBV29-1; D gene uncertain. This CDR3 region has 10 residues. Between the trimmed V and J ends, which lost 7 bases and 1 base, there was a span of 4 bases. Germline CDR1 reads SQVTM; CDR2 reads ANQGSEA. CDR3 nucleotide sequence: TGCAGCGGGGCCCAAGAGACCCAGTACTTC. Translated: CSGAQETQYF.

The gene calls are TRBV6-1 and TRBJ2-3; 7 nucleotides agree with TRBD1. The CDR3 runs to 15 residues. The germline gives CDR1 MNHNS, CDR2 SASEGT. J gave up 1 base and V 5 bases, and 6 bases lay outside the gene matches. The CDR3 reads CASSLEGARTDTQYF. The CDR3, as DNA: TGTGCCAGCAGTTTAGAGGGGGCCCGCACAGATACGCAGTATTTT.

The rearrangement uses TRBV13 and TRBJ1-1; no firm D call. The length of the CDR3 is 11 residues. The germline gives CDR1 PRHDT, CDR2 FYEKMQ (reference sequence). Trimming shortened V by 5 bases and J by 4 bases, and 5 bases separated the two germline ends. The CDR3 protein is CASSTSTEAFF. The CDR3 region has the DNA TGTGCCAGCAGCACTAGCACTGAAGCTTTCTTT.

This chain connects TRBV7-8 to TRBJ2-7; D gene ambiguous. The CDR3 is 13 amino acids. CDR1 and CDR2 from the germline V gene are SGHVS and FQNEAQ. V lost 4 bases to trimming and J lost 0 bases, with 7 bases between them. This CDR3 is CASSSDGSYEQYF. For the CDR3, the DNA is TGTGCCAGCAGCTCTGATGGCTCCTACGAGCAGTACTTC.

The sample holds a few counts of this clone. This chain connects TRBV5-1 to TRBJ1-1; D gene ambiguous. Germline CDR1 SGHRS, CDR2 YFSETQ. V lost 0 bases to trimming and J lost 0 bases, with 6 bases between them. The CDR3 loop spans 14 amino acids. In DNA form, the CDR3 reads TGCGCCAGCAGCTTGGCGAATATGAACACTGAAGCTTTCTTT. Translating gives CASSLANMNTEAFF.

This clone came up a few times. The V gene is TRBV4-2, the J gene TRBJ2-1; 11 positions agree with TRBD1. The germline V gene encodes CDR1 LGHNA and CDR2 YNFKEQ. The CDR3 runs 16 residues. Trimming took 1 base from V and 8 from J; bases not matched to a gene: 7. The CDR3: CASSQAGTGGRDEQFF. The CDR3 DNA reads TGTGCCAGCAGCCAAGCCGGGACAGGGGGTCGGGATGAGCAGTTCTTC.

J is TRBJ2-7 and V is TRBV13; TRBD2 matches 9 bases. Germline V gives CDR1 PRHDT, CDR2 FYEKMQ (reference sequence). V shed 3 bases, J shed 10 bases, and the junction held 13 bases outside the gene matches. This CDR3 has 15 amino acids. The CDR3: CASSFGVGGGASQYF. As DNA, the CDR3 is TGTGCCAGCAGCTTTGGAGTCGGCGGGGGGGCTTCCCAGTACTTC.

The chain joins TRBV6-5 to TRBJ1-3; D gene unclear. There are 14 residues in the CDR3. Germline loops: CDR1 MNHEY, CDR2 SVGAGI. Trimming removed 6 bases at V and 0 bases at J, with 9 bases between. DNA of the CDR3: TGTGCCAGCAGCCCAACCCTCTCTGGAAACACCATATATTTT. This sequence encodes CASSPTLSGNTIYF.

The genes are TRBV29-1 and TRBJ1-2, with 9 bases that match TRBD1. The ends lost 4 bases at V and 8 bases at J; junction bases unmatched: 2. The CDR3 runs 11 residues. CDR1 is SQVTM, CDR2 ANQGSEA, per germline. Here the CDR3 DNA reads TGCAGCGTTGGGACAGGGGAGGGCTACACCTTC. Protein sequence: CSVGTGEGYTF.

The genes are TRBV5-4 and TRBJ1-1; D not resolved. Trimming left V 0 bases short and J 5 bases short, with 11 bases between. In germline, CDR1 is SGHNT, CDR2 YYREEE (reference sequence). The CDR3 runs to 14 residues. The CDR3 spells CASSLVADGTEAFF. The CDR3 DNA is TGTGCCAGCAGCTTGGTGGCGGACGGGACTGAAGCTTTCTTT.

V usage is TRBV27 and J usage is TRBJ2-7, with 7 bases matching TRBD1. This CDR3 is 12 amino acids long. With 4 bases clipped from V and 8 bases from J, the junction kept 5 bases outside the gene matches. The V gene's germline CDR1 is MNHEY and CDR2 SMNVEV (reference sequence). In nucleotides, the CDR3 is TGTGCCAGCAGTTCGGACAGGCACAAGCAGTACTTC. This codes for CASSSDRHKQYF.

This chain connects TRBV7-8 to TRBJ1-1; 9 bases agree with TRBD1. Trimming took 3 bases from V and 0 from J; bases not matched to a gene: 14. The CDR3 extends over 19 amino acids. The germline V gene has CDR1 SGHVS and CDR2 FQNEAQ. The chain's CDR3 is CASSFYRSGQGPMNTEAFF. The CDR3, as DNA: TGTGCCAGCAGCTTTTATCGCTCGGGACAGGGCCCAATGAACACTGAAGCTTTCTTT.

CDR3 nucleotides: TGTGCCAGCAGCCCCTTAGGGGCTAGCACAGATACGCAGTATTTT. Amino acid sequence: CASSPLGASTDTQYF. J is TRBJ2-3 and V is TRBV9; tentative D call: TRBD1 (5 bases). The CDR3 is 15 residues long. CDR1 is SGDLS, CDR2 YYNGEE, per germline. V gave up 4 bases and J gave up 0 bases, with 12 bases separating them.

This clone appeared a few times. The chain couples TRBV7-6 to TRBJ2-2; unclear D gene. The CDR3 has 17 residues. Germline CDR1 reads SGHVS; CDR2 reads FNYEAQ. The V end lost 5 bases, the J end lost 4 bases, and 20 bases lay between the germline ends. CDR3 bases: TGTGCCAGCAGCCCCTCCCCAGGACGGTGGGGCACCGGGGAGCTGTTTTTT. As protein: CASSPSPGRWGTGELFF.

V and J are TRBV11-2 and TRBJ2-1, with TRBD2 as a possible D gene (6 bases). Germline V gene lookup returns CDR1 SGHAT and CDR2 FQNNGV. Trimming cost V 4 bases and J 7 bases, with 17 bases left between them. This CDR3 is 15 amino acids long. CDR3 DNA: TGTGCCAGCAGCTCTTACGGCGGGAAACGGAATGAGCAGTTCTTC. Amino acid sequence: CASSSYGGKRNEQFF.